The present T cell receptor (beta chain) was sequenced within a study of tumor-infiltrating lymphocytes in primary liver carcinoma. Points from the study as a whole: Tumor-adjacent and tumor-blood pairs showed less overlap than tumor region pairs.

With respect to this clonotype: The antigen is undetermined. A clone one base away is much larger, so this may be a read error.

Extraction of RNA together with DNA used about 18-31 mg of unsorted bulk tissue. Total RNA (around 0.45 ug) served as template for TCR beta cDNA synthesis primed by a constant-region primer. Generation of the TCR beta libraries relied on three nested multiplex PCR rounds using slightly modified ARM-PCR. Using its own MiXCR run on the multiplex PCR reads, TCRdb lists one record per CDR3 protein. The data show fewer than 70,000 distinct CDR3 sequences, roughly 70% seen once. Sequencing was performed on liver tumor tissue from sampling region 2. The subset was: tumor region T2, inferior pole. This receptor was obtained from a man aged 40-49 years with primary liver carcinoma and hepatitis B virus infection.

CDR3 sequence (DNA): TGTGCCAGCAGCTTAGGTCAGGGGTCGGAAGCTTCCTTT. Its translation is CASSLGQGSEASF. The chain combines TRBV7-9 with TRBJ1-1; the D gene is possibly TRBD1 (6 bases). This CDR3 has 13 residues. Germline CDR1 reads SEHNR; CDR2 reads FQNEAQ (reference sequence).